Described below is a single TCR beta chain sequence and its context. Looked up from germline, CDR1 is MNHEY and CDR2 is SMNVEV (reference sequence). The length of the CDR3 is 13 residues. V shed 6 bases and J 6 bases; nucleotides not matched to a gene: 5. The data were obtained in a study of blood T cell repertoires in COVID-19. Study details: The study drew acute and convalescent COVID-19 samples from the United States, Italy and Spain.

Assay: immunoSEQ multiplex PCR; the TCRdb copy retains only in-frame clones and omits some. Of approximately 450,000 clones listed, roughly nine tenths were seen once; the top ten hold 0.95% to 1.3%. The sample comprised PBMCs or T cells enriched from blood (not recorded which). The chain has TRBV27 and TRBJ1-5, with 7 bases fitting TRBD1. The sequence came from a man aged 30-40 years who had recovered from COVID-19. The CDR3 region has the DNA TGTGCCAGCAGCGAGACAGGGTTTCAGCCCCAGCATTTT. Translated, it gives CASSETGFQPQHF.